The clone carrying this T cell receptor beta chain was seen only a few times. Its antigen is unknown. The data derive from a study of T cell repertoires in cytomegalovirus infection. Study results and limitations: Dominating the ex vivo response were HLA-C-restricted CMV-specific TCR beta clonotypes. Adding up the frequency of public TCR beta families identified people who carried CMV plus the relevant HLA.

TCRdb processed the reads anew with MiXCR; each CDR3 protein has one entry. The data hold almost 500,000 distinct CDR3 sequences, with about 11% observed a single time. Specimen: PBMCs. This TCR came from a human donor in good health (CMV status not recorded). Some clones in this sample may be carry-over from other donors' samples.

CDR3 amino acids: CSARDQGTGYGYTF. In nucleotides, the CDR3 is TGCAGTGCTAGAGATCAAGGGACAGGGTATGGCTACACCTTC. The gene calls are TRBV20-1 and TRBJ1-2; 9 bases match TRBD1. The CDR3 loop spans 14 amino acids. J was trimmed by 5 bases and V by 0 bases; bases with no gene match: 4. Germline CDR1 and CDR2: DFQATT and SNEGSKA (reference sequence).